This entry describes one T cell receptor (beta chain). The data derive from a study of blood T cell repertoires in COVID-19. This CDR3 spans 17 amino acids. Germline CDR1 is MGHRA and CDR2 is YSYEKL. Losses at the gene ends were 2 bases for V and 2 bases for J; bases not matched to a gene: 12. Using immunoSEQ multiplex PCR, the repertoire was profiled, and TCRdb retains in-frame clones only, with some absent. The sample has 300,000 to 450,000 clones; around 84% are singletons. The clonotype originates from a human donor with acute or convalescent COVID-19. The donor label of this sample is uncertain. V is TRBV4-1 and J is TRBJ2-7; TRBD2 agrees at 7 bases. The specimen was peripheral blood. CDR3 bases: TGCGCCAGCAGCCAAACCCTAGGCCCAGCGGGGACCTACGAGCAGTACTTC. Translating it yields CASSQTLGPAGTYEQYF.